This T cell receptor (beta chain) is drawn from a study of blood T cell repertoires in COVID-19 (TCRdb year 2020). With respect to the entire study: The collaborator samples originated in the United States, Italy and Spain and spanned the acute and convalescent phases of COVID-19. The prospective study material was composed of cDNA or gDNA derived from T cells, B-cell-depleted T cells, or PBMCs. The dataset comprised deeply sampled blood TCRbeta repertoires from subjects exposed to, actively infected with, or recovered from COVID-19. A freely available public database, intended as a resource for researchers studying the immune response to SARS-CoV-2, is where the repertoires were released. The samples were drawn from two sources: the first 160 participants of the ongoing ImmuneRACE study, and about 1,300 subjects contributed by 6 global collaborators. A de-identified subject ID, COVID-19 status, age in years and sex were almost always included in the sample metadata. Where available, HLA class I and class II types were taken from metadata supplied by the sample provider and were not determined by assay-based typing.

The full study reports these points: Clinical and demographic metadata were provided uncurated, with the amount varying by source and participant.

TCRbeta CDR3 regions were amplified from genomic DNA using the immunoSEQ Assay, a bias-controlled multiplex PCR. The paper's data handling went like this. The number of nucleated cells in each sample was estimated from the amplification of reference gene primers within the assay. Sequence reads were collapsed and filtered to measure the absolute abundance of every unique TCRbeta CDR3 rearrangement. Productive Simpson clonality was computed per sample as the square root of Simpson's diversity index over productive rearrangements. What TCRdb holds here is the immuneACCESS table cut down to in-frame rearrangements. Part of the clones is not present; checked against another copy, under half of the missing clones reflect an unresolved V gene, and the others are unexplained. The DNA was the basis for D and trimming; V, J and clone size are from that table. The sample contains 90,000 or so clones, around nine tenths of them found a single time. The leading ten clones occupy under 5.5% of the sample.

Concerning this clone: Its antigen has not been determined. Nothing much larger sits one base from this clone, and base qualities are not available.

The germline V gene encodes CDR1 SEHNR and CDR2 FQNEAQ (reference sequence). There are 15 amino acids in the CDR3, from cysteine to phenylalanine inclusive. Kept here is only the CDR3 DNA, which spans 45 bases and is read in frame from base 1. The germline V and J ends show losses of 5 bases and 7 bases respectively, and no gene match explains 6 bases of the junction. At one collaborating source in Seattle, patients were enrolled during active infection and were followed longitudinally through the course of disease. The collaborating institutions used their own protocols to collect whole blood in K2EDTA tubes. For TCRbeta analysis, collaborator samples were shipped as frozen whole blood, as isolated PBMCs, or as DNA extracted from either sample type.

Sequenced: peripheral blood. The receptor's source is a man in his 60s with COVID-19, enrolled during active disease. The chain is encoded by TRBV7-9 joined to TRBJ1-6; 9 bases in the middle match TRBD1. The CDR3 region has the sequence CASSSTTGGNSPLHF. The DNA sequence is as follows: TGTGCCAGCAGCAGCACGACAGGGGGGAATTCACCCCTCCACTTT.